The clone carrying this T cell receptor (beta chain) was detected only a few times. What it recognizes is unknown. Using its own MiXCR run on the reads, TCRdb lists one record per CDR3 protein. The sample records fewer than 200,000 distinct CDR3 sequences, approximately 19% being singletons. This sample is drawn from a study of T cell repertoires in cytomegalovirus infection. About the study: The public TCR beta signatures pointed to both CMV infection and matching HLA type. Study outcomes and limitations: In two of eight donors, the top clonotype was HLA-C-restricted CMV-specific.

This TCR was sampled from a human donor in good health (CMV status not recorded). Some clones in this sample may be carry-over from other donors' samples. Sample: PBMCs.

The DNA of the CDR3 is TGTGCCAGCAGAGCCGGGATTGACAATCAGCCCCAGCATTTT. Its protein is CASRAGIDNQPQHF. V gene TRBV2 combines with J gene TRBJ1-5, with D unclear. This CDR3 is 14 amino acids long. CDR1 is SNHLY, CDR2 FYNNEI, per germline. The germline V and J ends were trimmed by 6 bases and 3 bases, with 12 bases remaining between them. Variable domain in full (rest from reference TRBV2 and TRBJ1-5): EPEVTQTPSHQVTQMGQEVILRCVPISNHLYFYWYRQILGQKVEFLVSFYNNEISEKSEIFDDQFSVERPDGSNFTLKIRSTKLEDSAMYFCASRAGIDNQPQHFGDGTRLSIL.